The clone carrying this T cell receptor beta chain was counted once. The CDR3 is made up of 12 amino acids. This sample was included in a study of blood T cell repertoires in COVID-19. In the authors' methods: Estimation of nucleated cell counts relied on the amplification of reference gene primers. Only in-frame clones appear in the TCRdb table, and some are missing; sequencing was by immunoSEQ multiplex PCR. V and J calls and clone size come straight from that table; D and trimming were deduced from the DNA. The sample records about 70,000 clones, around 85% being singletons. The sequencing input was peripheral blood. V usage is TRBV21-1 and J usage is TRBJ1-1. TRBV21-1 constitutes a pseudogene. This receptor was identified in a man between 40 and 49 years old with COVID-19, enrolled during active disease. DNA for the CDR3: TGTGCCAGGGAGCGGGGGAACACTGAAGCTTTCTTT. Translating gives CARERGNTEAFF.